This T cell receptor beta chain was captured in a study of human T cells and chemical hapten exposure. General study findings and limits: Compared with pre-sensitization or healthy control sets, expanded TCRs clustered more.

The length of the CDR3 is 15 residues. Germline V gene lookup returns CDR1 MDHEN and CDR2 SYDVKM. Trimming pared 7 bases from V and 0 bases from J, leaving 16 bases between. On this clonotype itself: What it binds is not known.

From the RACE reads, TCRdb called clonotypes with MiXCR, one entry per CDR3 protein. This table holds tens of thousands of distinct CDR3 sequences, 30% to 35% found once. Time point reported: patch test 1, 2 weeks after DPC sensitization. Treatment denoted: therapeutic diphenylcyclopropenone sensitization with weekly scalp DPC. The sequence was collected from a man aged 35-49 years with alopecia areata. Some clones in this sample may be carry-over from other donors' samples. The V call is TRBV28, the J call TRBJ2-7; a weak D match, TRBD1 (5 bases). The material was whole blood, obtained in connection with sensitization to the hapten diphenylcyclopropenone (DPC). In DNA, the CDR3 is TGTGCCAGCACCTCGAACAGGATTCTCTCCTACGAGCAGTACTTC. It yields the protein CASTSNRILSYEQYF.